The subject of this entry is one T cell receptor (beta chain). In the authors' methods: From reference gene primer amplification, estimates of nucleated cell counts were derived. The table came from immunoSEQ multiplex PCR; TCRdb's copy has only in-frame clones and leaves some out. The DNA gave D and trimming, while V, J and clone size come from that table. This sample yields some 300,000 clones, of which more than 75% are seen a single time; about 1.2% belongs to the top ten. These data come from a study of blood T cell repertoires in COVID-19. As for the study in general: COVID-19 samples from acute and convalescent phases originated in the United States, Italy and Spain. T cells, B-cell-depleted T cells, or PBMCs provided the cDNA or gDNA that served as material.

The germline CDR1 and CDR2 sequences are SGDLS and YYNGEE. V lost 0 bases, J lost 4 bases, and 6 bases stayed unmatched. The CDR3 runs to 16 residues. The sample taken for sequencing was peripheral blood. The chain combines TRBV9 with TRBJ1-4; TRBD1 aligns across 7 bases. This TCR came from a man aged 70-80 years with acute or convalescent COVID-19. The CDR3 DNA reads as TGTGCCAGCAGCGTAGGAATGACAGGGCTTAATGAAAAACTGTTTTTT. It is translated as CASSVGMTGLNEKLFF. Supplemented by reference TRBV9 and TRBJ1-4, the full variable domain reads DSGVTQTPKHLITATGQRVTLRCSPRSGDLSVYWYQQSLDQGLQFLIQYYNGEERAKGNILERFSAQQFPDLHSELNLSSLELGDSALYFCASSVGMTGLNEKLFFGSGTQLSVL.